The 24 T cell receptor beta chains given below trace back to one sample, sequenced in a study of technical replicates of blood from a few donors. Data came from immunoSEQ multiplex PCR; TCRdb stores just in-frame clones and leaves some out. The sample lists around 67,000 clones; approximately 83% were seen once. Sequenced material: PBMCs. Receptor source: a human donor in good health. Some clones in this sample may be carry-over from other donors' samples.

The CDR3 sequence is CASSNLQGLSGNTIYF. CDR3 coding DNA: TGTGCCAGCAGTAATCTACAGGGCCTCTCTGGAAACACCATATATTTT. This sequence joins TRBV2 and TRBJ1-3; TRBD1 is a possible D gene (6 bases). Trimming pared 5 bases from V and 0 bases from J, leaving 14 bases between. CDR1 and CDR2 from the germline V gene are SNHLY and FYNNEI. This CDR3 is built from 16 residues.

A note on this clone: Within the sample, other DNA sequences also encode this same CDR3. The V call is TRBV9, the J call TRBJ2-5; 7 nucleotides align to TRBD1. The ends lost 4 bases at V and 5 bases at J; junction bases unmatched: 5. Germline values: CDR1 SGDLS, CDR2 YYNGEE. The CDR3 consists of 13 residues. The CDR3 DNA is TGTGCCAGCAGCACGACAGGGCAGGAGACCCAGTACTTC. It encodes CASSTTGQETQYF.

CDR3 amino acids: CASSRRVGDTQYF. Written as DNA, the CDR3 is TGTGCCAGCAGTCGCAGGGTAGGGGATACGCAGTATTTT. V and J are TRBV27 and TRBJ2-3; D is perhaps TRBD1 (5 bases). V lost 5 bases and J lost 6, with 12 bases in between. The germline V gene encodes CDR1 MNHEY and CDR2 SMNVEV (reference sequence). This CDR3 is 13 amino acids long.

Turning to this clone: The same CDR3 also results from other DNA sequences found in this sample. This chain links TRBV5-4 with TRBJ1-4, with a tentative D call TRBD1 (5 bases). The CDR3 is made up of 14 amino acids. V dropped 4 bases and J dropped 0 bases, with 7 bases sitting between them. CDR1 and CDR2 from the germline V gene are SGHNT and YYREEE (reference sequence). DNA for the CDR3: TGTGCCAGCAGCCTGACAGCAACTAATGAAAAACTGTTTTTT. It codes for CASSLTATNEKLFF.

This clone was found once. V usage is TRBV27 and J usage is TRBJ2-3, with a weak D call TRBD1 (5 bases). The germline gives CDR1 MNHEY, CDR2 SMNVEV (reference sequence). With 2 bases removed from V and 4 bases from J, the gap between germline ends came to 13 bases. This CDR3 contains 15 residues. CDR3 nucleotides: TGTGCCAGCAGTTTACACAGGCCCAAAGCAGATACGCAGTATTTT. Amino acid sequence: CASSLHRPKADTQYF.

This sequence joins TRBV6-6 and TRBJ2-3, with 16 bases matching TRBD2. Germline V CDR1 and CDR2: MNHNY, SVGAGI (reference sequence). The CDR3 covers 15 residues. V lost 5 bases and J lost 6; bases outside the gene matches: 2. The DNA of the CDR3 is TGTGCCAGCAGTGGGACTAGCGGGAGGGTGGATACGCAGTATTTT. Translated: CASSGTSGRVDTQYF.

The rearrangement joins TRBV4-1 to TRBJ2-5; D possibly corresponds to TRBD2 (6 bases). The germline CDR1 and CDR2 sequences are MGHRA and YSYEKL. This CDR3 has 15 amino acids. Trimming cost V 4 bases and J 4 bases, with 16 bases left between them. The CDR3 DNA reads as TGCGCCAGCAGCCGACTAGGCGGCGGCCGAGAGACCCAGTACTTC. It yields the protein CASSRLGGGRETQYF.

This chain uses TRBV19 with TRBJ2-1; TRBD2 aligns across 9 bases. Germline CDR1 is LNHDA and CDR2 is SQIVND (reference sequence). The CDR3 loop spans 14 amino acids. Trimming at V came to 4 bases and at J to 6 bases, leaving 4 bases not matched to a gene. Written as DNA, the CDR3 is TGTGCCAGTAGTAGCGGGGGGGGCAGCAATGAGCAGTTCTTC. This sequence encodes CASSSGGGSNEQFF.

This clone appeared a single time. The chain employs TRBV10-3 and TRBJ2-1; 14 positions match TRBD2. This CDR3 has 15 amino acids. Per germline, CDR1 ENHRY and CDR2 SYGVKD. Trimming at V came to 4 bases and at J to 9 bases, leaving 5 bases not matched to a gene. This CDR3 reads CAISGTSGRQGEQFF. CDR3 DNA: TGTGCCATCAGTGGGACTAGCGGGAGGCAGGGTGAGCAGTTCTTC.

This chain's CDR3 is CASTRQGGEKLFF. The CDR3 DNA reads TGCGCCAGCACCCGACAGGGCGGCGAAAAACTGTTTTTT. V usage is TRBV4-1 and J usage is TRBJ1-4; 7 positions match TRBD1. Trimming cost V 7 bases and J 8 bases; bases outside gene matches: 7. This CDR3 has 13 residues. Germline values: CDR1 MGHRA, CDR2 YSYEKL.

The chain is built from TRBV12-2 and TRBJ2-1; TRBD2 is the table's D call, not checked against the DNA. TRBV12-2 is an annotated pseudogene. The CDR3 spans 15 residues. The CDR3 here is CASRSRLAGYNEQFF. Here the CDR3 DNA reads TGTGCAAGTCGCTCCAGACTAGCGGGGTACAATGAGCAGTTCTTC.

The V gene is TRBV27, the J gene TRBJ1-2; D may be TRBD1 (6 bases). Germline loops: CDR1 MNHEY, CDR2 SMNVEV (reference sequence). The CDR3 runs 14 residues. V was trimmed by 3 bases and J by 5 bases, leaving 13 bases between them. The CDR3 sequence is CASSLQQGGYGYTF. CDR3 sequence (DNA): TGTGCCAGCAGTTTGCAACAGGGTGGGTATGGCTACACCTTC.

This chain joins TRBV11-1 and TRBJ2-3; 14 bases are shared with TRBD2. The CDR3 is 14 residues long. J was trimmed by 9 bases and V by 1 base; bases with no gene match: 0. Germline CDR1 reads SGHAT; CDR2 reads FQDESV (reference sequence). The CDR3 DNA reads as TGTGCCAGCAGCTTAGGACTAGCGGGGGGGACGCAGTATTTT. Protein product: CASSLGLAGGTQYF.

The chain couples TRBV7-6 to TRBJ2-7; 10 bases are a match to TRBD1. This CDR3 comprises 14 residues. Germline V gene lookup returns CDR1 SGHVS and CDR2 FNYEAQ. The trim removed 5 bases at V and 2 bases at J, leaving 3 bases unmatched. The CDR3 DNA follows: TGTGCCAGCAGCCCCGGGACAGGGGCCTACGAGCAGTACTTC. This translates into CASSPGTGAYEQYF.

V gene TRBV4-2 combines with J gene TRBJ2-3, with unresolved D. CDR3 length equals 13 residues. Germline V gene data show CDR1 as LGHNA and CDR2 as YNFKEQ. V was trimmed by 3 bases and J by 2 bases, leaving 6 bases between them. The CDR3 sequence: CASSQAFTDTQYF. The CDR3 region has the DNA TGTGCCAGCAGCCAGGCATTCACAGATACGCAGTATTTT.

The chain is built from TRBV9 and TRBJ2-3, with 8 bases matching TRBD1. CDR1 is SGDLS, CDR2 YYNGEE, per germline. The V segment lost 4 bases and the J segment 6 bases; nucleotides outside the gene matches: 10. The CDR3 sequence is 15 residues long. CDR3 bases: TGTGCCAGCAGCCTTGGACAGGGACAAGTGGATACGCAGTATTTT. It codes for CASSLGQGQVDTQYF.

The V gene is TRBV25-1, the J gene TRBJ2-2; TRBD1 matches at 10 bases. The junction had 0 bases not matched to a gene; V was cut back by 4 bases and J by 4 bases. There are 14 residues in the CDR3. CDR1 and CDR2 from the germline V gene are MGHDK and SYGVNS. The CDR3 is CASSGTGGTGELFF. The CDR3 DNA sequence: TGTGCCAGCAGTGGGACAGGGGGCACCGGGGAGCTGTTTTTT.

The chain uses TRBV6-6 and TRBJ2-6, with D possibly being TRBD1 (5 bases). V lost 7 bases to trimming and J lost 0 bases, with 10 bases between them. There are 15 residues in the CDR3. Germline V CDR1 and CDR2: MNHNY, SVGAGI (reference sequence). CDR3 sequence: CASNGASSGANVLTF. In DNA, the CDR3 is TGTGCCAGCAATGGGGCAAGCTCTGGGGCCAACGTCCTGACTTTC.

The chain recombines TRBV6-1 with TRBJ1-6; a weak D match, TRBD1 (5 bases). Looked up from germline, CDR1 is MNHNS and CDR2 is SASEGT. The CDR3 runs to 15 residues. The ends were cut back, 2 bases at V and 6 bases at J, with 11 bases in the middle. The CDR3: CASSELTGPNSPLHF. CDR3 nucleotides: TGTGCCAGCAGTGAACTTACAGGCCCTAATTCACCCCTCCACTTT.

The V call is TRBV7-9, the J call TRBJ2-7, with D perhaps matching TRBD1 (6 bases). Germline assignment: CDR1 SEHNR and CDR2 FQNEAQ (reference sequence). Trimming took off 4 bases at V and 2 bases at J, with 15 bases between the two ends. This CDR3 comprises 15 residues. CDR3 bases: TGTGCCAGCAGCTCCGGACAGAATCCCGCCTACGAGCAGTACTTC. Translation gives CASSSGQNPAYEQYF.

V is TRBV9 and J is TRBJ1-5; 8 bases are shared with TRBD1. CDR1 is SGDLS and CDR2 is YYNGEE in the germline V gene. The J segment lost 5 bases and the V segment lost 0 bases, leaving 1 base of the junction unmatched. The CDR3 runs to 14 residues. The CDR3 spells CASSVAGGDQPQHF. The CDR3 coding sequence is TGTGCCAGCAGCGTAGCAGGGGGCGATCAGCCCCAGCATTTT.

The chain employs TRBV4-3 and TRBJ2-1, with a tentative D call TRBD2 (6 bases). Trimming took off 8 bases at V and 9 bases at J, with 14 bases between the two ends. This CDR3 is built from 12 residues. Looked up from germline, CDR1 is LGHNA and CDR2 is YSLEER. CDR3 amino acids: CASSGLTGEQFF. The CDR3 DNA follows: TGCGCCAGCTCGGGACTCACGGGTGAGCAGTTCTTC.

The chain uses TRBV7-8 and TRBJ2-7; D unclear. The CDR3 loop spans 13 amino acids. Germline CDR1 SGHVS, CDR2 FQNEAQ. V shed 1 base and J shed 0 bases, with 4 bases lying between them. The DNA for the CDR3 is TGTGCCAGCAGCTTAGACATCTCCTACGAGCAGTACTTC. Its translation is CASSLDISYEQYF.

The gene calls are TRBV5-1 and TRBJ2-3, with TRBD2 matching over 10 bases. J gave up 1 base and V 5 bases, and 1 base lay outside the gene matches. The germline V gene encodes CDR1 SGHRS and CDR2 YFSETQ. This CDR3 spans 14 amino acids. This CDR3 reads CASSSGGRTDTQYF. The CDR3 bases are TGCGCCAGCAGTAGCGGGGGGCGCACAGATACGCAGTATTTT.